The 4 T cell receptor beta chains reported below all come from one sample, sequenced in a study of blood T cell repertoires in COVID-19. The method was immunoSEQ multiplex PCR; TCRdb's version includes in-frame clones alone and lacks a portion of them. The sample contains approximately 150,000 clones, roughly 84% of which appear only once. Sequenced material: peripheral blood. The source of these receptors is a man in his 60s with acute or convalescent COVID-19.

The chain is built from TRBV30 and TRBJ1-5; D is undetermined. The V end lost 0 bases, the J end lost 4 bases, and 7 bases lay between the germline ends. The CDR3 is 13 residues long. Germline V lookup: CDR1 GTSNPN, CDR2 SVGIG (reference sequence). The CDR3 protein is CAWSVGHNQPQHF. The CDR3 DNA sequence: TGTGCCTGGAGTGTTGGGCATAATCAGCCCCAGCATTTT.

The gene calls are TRBV5-8 and TRBJ2-7, with 15 positions matching TRBD2. The CDR3 loop spans 14 amino acids. The germline gives CDR1 SGHTS, CDR2 YDEGEE. Trimming removed 4 bases from V and 7 bases from J; junction bases left unmatched: 3. The CDR3 region is CASSPGLAGGEQYF. The CDR3 region has the DNA TGTGCCAGCAGCCCGGGACTAGCGGGAGGTGAGCAGTACTTC.

V is TRBV3-1 (or the pseudogene TRBV3-2) and J is TRBJ1-2; the D gene is possibly TRBD1 (5 bases). From germline, CDR1 is LGHDT and CDR2 YNNKEL (reference sequence). The CDR3 loop spans 13 amino acids. The ends were cut back, 7 bases at V and 8 bases at J, with 17 bases in the middle. DNA for the CDR3: TGTGCCAGCATGGGGCAGCAAAAGAGGGGCTACACCTTC. This codes for CASMGQQKRGYTF.

This chain connects TRBV10-3 to TRBJ1-3; D gene unclear. Germline CDR1 and CDR2: ENHRY and SYGVKD. The CDR3 runs 16 residues. With 0 bases removed from V and 0 bases from J, the gap between germline ends came to 9 bases. The CDR3 bases are TGTGCCATCAGTGAGTCGATGCTTAGCTCTGGAAACACCATATATTTT. Encoded protein: CAISESMLSSGNTIYF.